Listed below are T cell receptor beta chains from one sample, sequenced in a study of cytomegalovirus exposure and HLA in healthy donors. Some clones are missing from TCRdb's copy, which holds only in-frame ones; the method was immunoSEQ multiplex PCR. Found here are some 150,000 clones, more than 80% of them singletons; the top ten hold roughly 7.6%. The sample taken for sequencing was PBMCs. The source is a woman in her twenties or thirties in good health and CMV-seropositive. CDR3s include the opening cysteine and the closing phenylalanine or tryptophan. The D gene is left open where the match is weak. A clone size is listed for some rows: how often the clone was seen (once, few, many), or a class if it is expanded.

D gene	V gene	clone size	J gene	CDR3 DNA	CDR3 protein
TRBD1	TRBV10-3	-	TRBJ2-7	TGTGCCATCACCAGGGACAGTAGCGACGAGCAGTACTTC	CAITRDSSDEQYF
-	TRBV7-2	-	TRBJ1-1	TGTGCCAGCAGCTACCAAGGGGTATACATGAACACTGAAGCTTTCTTT	CASSYQGVYMNTEAFF
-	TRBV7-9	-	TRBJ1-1	TGTGCCAGCAGCTTAGGCCCGGACACTGAAGCTTTCTTT	CASSLGPDTEAFF
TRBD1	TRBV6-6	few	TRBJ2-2	TGTGCCAGCAAGACAGGGGGCCCCGGGGAGCTGTTTTTT	CASKTGGPGELFF
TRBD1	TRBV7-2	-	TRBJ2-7	TGTGCCAGCAGCCCGACAGGGGCCTACGAGCAGTACTTC	CASSPTGAYEQYF
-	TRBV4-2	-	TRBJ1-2	TGTGCCAGCAGCCCTCTAGTGGGGGGAGGTACCCTAGACTATGGCTACACCTTC	CASSPLVGGGTLDYGYTF
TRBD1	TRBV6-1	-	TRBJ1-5	TGTGCCAGCAGTGGCGTTAGGGACAGCCTTAATCAGCCCCAGCATTTT	CASSGVRDSLNQPQHF
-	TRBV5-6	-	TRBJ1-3	TGTGCCAGCAGCTTGTCTACAGGCGCGTCGGGCACCATATATTTT	CASSLSTGASGTIYF
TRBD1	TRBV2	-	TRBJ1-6	TGTGCCAGCAGTGAGTGGGACAGCTATAATTCACCCCTCCACTTT	CASSEWDSYNSPLHF
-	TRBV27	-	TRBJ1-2	TGTGCCAGCAGTTTGCTGCGGGGGGAGCCAACTAACTATGGCTACACCTTC	CASSLLRGEPTNYGYTF
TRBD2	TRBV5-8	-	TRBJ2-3	TGTGCCGGATCCATTAGCGGGGGGGCGGAAGATACGCAGTATTTT	CAGSISGGAEDTQYF
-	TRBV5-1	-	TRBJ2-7	TGCGCCAGCAGCCAAACAGGGGGAGGGTACGAGCAGTACTTC	CASSQTGGGYEQYF
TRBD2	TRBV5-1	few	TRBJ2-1	TGCGCCAGCAGAACTAGCGGGGGGGCCTACAATGAGCAGTTCTTC	CASRTSGGAYNEQFF
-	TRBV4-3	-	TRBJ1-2	TGCGCCAGCAGCCAAGATCGACACCCCGAGGGCTACACCTTC	CASSQDRHPEGYTF
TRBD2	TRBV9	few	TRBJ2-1	TGTGCCAGCAGCGTCGGGGCGGGGGCCTACAATGAGCAGTTCTTC	CASSVGAGAYNEQFF
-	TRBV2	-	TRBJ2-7	TGTGCCAGCAGGACAGACAGCTACGAGCAGTACTTC	CASRTDSYEQYF
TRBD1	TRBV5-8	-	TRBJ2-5	TGTGCCAGCAGCTCACGGACAGGGAGGGAGACCCAGTACTTC	CASSSRTGRETQYF
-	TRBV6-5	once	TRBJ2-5	TGTGCCAGCAGTTACTCGGGCCGCCAAGAGACCCAGTACTTC	CASSYSGRQETQYF
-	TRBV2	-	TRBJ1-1	TGTGCCAGCAGTGACTACAGGAACACTGAAGCTTTCTTT	CASSDYRNTEAFF
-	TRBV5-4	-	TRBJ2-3	TGTGCCAGCAGCTTGGACGAGGATTTTCGAGATACGCAGTATTTT	CASSLDEDFRDTQYF
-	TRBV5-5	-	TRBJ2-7	TGTGCCAGCAGCCCTACCCTTACTTTCCCCTACGAGCAGTACTTC	CASSPTLTFPYEQYF
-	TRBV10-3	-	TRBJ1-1	TGTGCCATCAGTGTGCAGGCCCGTGACACTGAAGCTTTCTTT	CAISVQARDTEAFF
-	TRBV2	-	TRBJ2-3	TGTGCCAGCCTAGCAGGCTATACGCAGTATTTT	CASLAGYTQYF
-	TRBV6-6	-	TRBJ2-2	TGTGCCAGCAGTTACCCTGGGGAGCTGTTTTTT	CASSYPGELFF
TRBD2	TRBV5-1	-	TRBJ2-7	TGCGCCAGCAATCAAGGTAGCGGGGGGCCTCGCGAGCAGTACTTC	CASNQGSGGPREQYF
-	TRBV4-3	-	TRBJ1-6	TGCGCCAGCAGCCAAGAGGGGAGGGCAAATTCACCCCTCCACTTT	CASSQEGRANSPLHF
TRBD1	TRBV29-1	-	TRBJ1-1	TGCAGCGTTGAGAAACAGGGGGACACTGAAGCTTTCTTT	CSVEKQGDTEAFF
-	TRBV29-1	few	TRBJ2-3	TGCAGCGTTGAAGAAAGCTGGCAGCGAGGCACGCAGTATTTT	CSVEESWQRGTQYF
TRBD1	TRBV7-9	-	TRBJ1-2	TGTGCCAGCAGCTCGAGGGGGCCTAACTATGGCTACACCTTC	CASSSRGPNYGYTF
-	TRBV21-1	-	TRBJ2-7	TGTGCCAGCAGCAACCGGGACAGGATGGAGGAGCAGTACTTC	CASSNRDRMEEQYF
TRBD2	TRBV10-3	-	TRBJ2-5	TGTGCCATCAGTGAGTCGCCCGGGAGGGGTGGAATTCAAGAGACCCAGTACTTC	CAISESPGRGGIQETQYF
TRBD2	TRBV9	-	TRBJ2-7	TGTGCCAGCAGCGTCGGGGGGGTGGGGGGAATCTACGAGCAGTACTTC	CASSVGGVGGIYEQYF
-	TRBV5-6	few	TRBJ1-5	TGTGCCAGCAGCTTTAGGCCCCCAAGGAGCCCCTATAGCAATCAGCCCCAGCATTTT	CASSFRPPRSPYSNQPQHF
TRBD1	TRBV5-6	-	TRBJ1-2	TGTGCCAGCAGCTTGTACGACAGGGACAGGCCTGGCTACACCTTC	CASSLYDRDRPGYTF
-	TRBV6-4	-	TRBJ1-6	TGTGCCAGCAGTGCTGACAGTATAGATTCACCCCTCCACTTT	CASSADSIDSPLHF
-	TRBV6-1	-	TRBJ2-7	TGTGCCAGCAGTGAAGCCATACAGTTGTTC	CASSEAIQLF
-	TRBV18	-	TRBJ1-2	TGTGCCAGCTCACCAGATCTTCGGAGGCTGGCTAACTATGGCTACACCTTC	CASSPDLRRLANYGYTF
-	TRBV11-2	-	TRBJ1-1	TGTGCCAGCAGCCCTTCTTACGGGACTGAAGCTTTCTTT	CASSPSYGTEAFF
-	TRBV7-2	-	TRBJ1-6	TGTGCCAGCAGGCAGGGCTCCTATAATTCACCCCTCCACTTT	CASRQGSYNSPLHF
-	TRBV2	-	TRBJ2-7	TGTGCCAGCAGTGACGACTACTCCTACGAGCAGTACTTC	CASSDDYSYEQYF
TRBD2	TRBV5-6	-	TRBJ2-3	TGTGCCAGCAGTCGAGGTGGGCGGGGGTTCACAGATACGCAGTATTTT	CASSRGGRGFTDTQYF
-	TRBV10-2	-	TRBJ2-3	TGCGCCAGCAGTCCAGAGATACAGGGAGAGCAGTATTTT	CASSPEIQGEQYF
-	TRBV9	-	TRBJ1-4	TGTGCCAGCAGCGTAGCAGGACAGTTTAATGAAAAACTGTTTTTT	CASSVAGQFNEKLFF
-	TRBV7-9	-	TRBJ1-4	TGTGCCAGCAGCCCTACCGACAGCGAAAAACTGTTTTTT	CASSPTDSEKLFF
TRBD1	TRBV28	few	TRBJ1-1	TGTGCCAGCAGATCGGGACAGACGAACACTGAAGCTTTCTTT	CASRSGQTNTEAFF
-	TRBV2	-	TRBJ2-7	TGTGCCAGCAGTGTAGGGGGGGGCTCCTACGAGCAGTACTTC	CASSVGGGSYEQYF
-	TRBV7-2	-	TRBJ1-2	TGTGCCAGCAGCCCGGGGGGATGGGGCTACACCTTC	CASSPGGWGYTF
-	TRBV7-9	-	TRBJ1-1	TGTGCCAGCAGCTTAGTGGTCGGAGAGAACACTGAAGCTTTCTTT	CASSLVVGENTEAFF
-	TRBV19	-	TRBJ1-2	TGTGCCAGTAGTATTGACAGCAACTATGGCTACACCTTC	CASSIDSNYGYTF
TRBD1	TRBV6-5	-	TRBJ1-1	TGTGCCAGCAGCCCAAGGACAGGGATTTCGGAAGCTTTCTTT	CASSPRTGISEAFF
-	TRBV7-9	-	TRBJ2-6	TGTGCCAGCAGCAATATGGCGGGGATCTCTGGGGCCAACGTCCTGACTTTC	CASSNMAGISGANVLTF
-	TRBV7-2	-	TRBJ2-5	TGTGCCAGCAGCTTGGCAGGGTCGTTAGAGACCCAGTACTTC	CASSLAGSLETQYF
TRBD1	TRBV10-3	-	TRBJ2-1	TGTGCCATCAGCTCGACAGGGACCCTCACGAACTCCTACAATGAGCAGTTCTTC	CAISSTGTLTNSYNEQFF
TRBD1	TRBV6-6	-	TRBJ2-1	TGTGCCAGCAGTTACGTGGCGGGACAGGGTCGGAATGAGCAGTTCTTC	CASSYVAGQGRNEQFF
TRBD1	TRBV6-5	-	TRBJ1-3	TGTGCCAGCAGACAGGGGCCGGGAAACACCATATATTTT	CASRQGPGNTIYF
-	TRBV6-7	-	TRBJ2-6	TGTGCCAGCAGTTACTTGTCAGGCTACCTCTCTGGGGCCAACGTCCTGACTTTC	CASSYLSGYLSGANVLTF
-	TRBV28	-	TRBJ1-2	TGTGCCAGCAGGGGCGGAGGGGAGTCCTATGGCTACACCTTC	CASRGGGESYGYTF
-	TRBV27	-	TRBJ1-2	TGTGCCAGCAGTTTCTCAGGCTATGGCTACACCTTC	CASSFSGYGYTF